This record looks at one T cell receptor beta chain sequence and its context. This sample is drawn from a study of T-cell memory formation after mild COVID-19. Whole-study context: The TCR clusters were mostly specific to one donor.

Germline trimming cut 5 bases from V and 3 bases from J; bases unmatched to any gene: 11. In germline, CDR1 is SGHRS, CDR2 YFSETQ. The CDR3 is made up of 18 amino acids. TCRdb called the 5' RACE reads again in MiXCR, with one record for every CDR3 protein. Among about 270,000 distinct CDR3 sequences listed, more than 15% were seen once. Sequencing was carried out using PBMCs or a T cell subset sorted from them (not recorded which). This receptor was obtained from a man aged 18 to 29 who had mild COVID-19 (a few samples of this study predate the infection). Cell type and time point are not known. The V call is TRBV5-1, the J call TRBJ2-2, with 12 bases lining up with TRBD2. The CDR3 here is CASSSGLAGLRDTGELFF. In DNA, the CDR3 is TGCGCCAGCAGTTCGGGACTAGCGGGTCTACGGGACACCGGGGAGCTGTTTTTT.